The sequence of this T cell receptor beta chain was determined in a study of T cell responses to AZD1222 COVID-19 vaccine. Assay: immunoSEQ multiplex PCR; the TCRdb copy retains only in-frame clones and omits some. Among approximately 120,000 clones, roughly 90% were seen once, and the ten largest hold roughly 3.9%. Per germline, CDR1 LGHDT and CDR2 YNNKEL (reference sequence). This CDR3 is built from 13 residues. The germline V and J ends were trimmed by 5 bases and 7 bases, with 9 bases remaining between them. The sequenced sample was peripheral blood, obtained on day 0 of AZD1222 vaccination. The clonotype comes from an adult in good health. This chain joins TRBV3-1 (or the pseudogene TRBV3-2) and TRBJ1-6, with unresolved D. The DNA of the CDR3 is TGTGCCAGCAGCGGTGGGTACAATTCACCCCTCCACTTT. It encodes CASSGGYNSPLHF.